The sequence of this TCR beta chain was determined in a study of tumor-infiltrating lymphocytes in primary liver carcinoma. Study at large: Men as well as women, aged 30 to 69 years, made up the patients. Whole-study results and caveats: Compared with blood, tumor repertoires held significantly more in their top 250 clones.

Looked up from germline, CDR1 is SEHNR and CDR2 is FQNEAQ (reference sequence). The CDR3 extends over 14 amino acids. The V and J ends lost 5 bases and 14 bases, in that order; junction bases with no gene match: 10. For each extraction, RNA and DNA were obtained together from about 21-30 mg of unsorted bulk tissue. Primary liver carcinoma, confirmed by histopathology, was surgically resected. cDNA specific to TCR beta was made from about 0.45 ug of total RNA, with a constant-region primer employed for priming. Researchers made the TCR beta libraries by running three nested multiplex PCR rounds with slightly modified ARM-PCR. Forward primers for TRBV1-TRBV30 and a C-beta reverse primer served the first two PCR rounds, at about 10 cycles each. TCRdb re-derived calls from the multiplex PCR reads in MiXCR, one entry per CDR3 protein. The sample consists of approximately 110,000 distinct CDR3 sequences, 60% to 70% of them appearing once.

This clonotype was counted ten times or more. Its specificity is not known. The receptor comes from a woman aged 55-70 years with primary liver carcinoma and hepatitis B virus infection. Sequenced input: liver tumor tissue from sampling region 1. The subset was: tumor region T1, superior pole. This chain uses TRBV7-9 with TRBJ2-3, with 13 bases fitting TRBD2. The chain's CDR3 is CASSKTSGRAVAYF. Written as DNA, the CDR3 is TGTGCCAGCAGCAAAACTAGCGGGAGGGCCGTCGCGTATTTT.